This T cell receptor (beta chain) stems from a study of a mutant IDH1 vaccine in newly diagnosed glioma. In the study overall: Eight vaccinations reached patients in weeks 1, 3, 5, 7, 11, 15, 19 and 23. Patients were pretreated with radiotherapy, temozolomide, or both, mostly both. The initiation of vaccination occurred 4-6 weeks after radiotherapy alone, or with temozolomide cycles.

The time point denotes: week 11, during vaccination. Every single dose of the vaccine, 300 ug of mutant IDH1 20-mer peptide, came with topical imiquimod. Clones were read by immunoSEQ multiplex PCR, and TCRdb kept only the in-frame ones, dropping some. The repertoire holds tens of thousands of clones, with approximately 80% as singletons. Germline loops: CDR1 SGHAT, CDR2 FQNNGV. Trimming stripped 5 bases from V and 2 bases from J, with 21 bases between. The CDR3 runs 17 residues. Study-wide findings and caveats: Changes in top peripheral clonotypes did not appear linked to pseudoprogression.

The sample holds a few counts of this clone. What it binds is not known. The receptor was isolated from a man between 45 and 60 years old with glioma. V and J are TRBV11-2 and TRBJ1-2, with no clear D. Source: PBMCs, taken from a glioma patient whose treatment included an IDH1 peptide vaccine. Here the CDR3 DNA reads TGTGCCAGCAGCACACTCCGAGGTGGACTCCTGAACTATGGCTACACCTTC. Translating gives CASSTLRGGLLNYGYTF.